A selection of T cell receptor beta chains follows, all from one sample in a study of cytomegalovirus exposure and HLA in healthy donors. TCRdb's table, derived via immunoSEQ multiplex PCR, lists solely in-frame clones and lacks some. The sample comprises 85,000 to 130,000 clones, approximately 80% of which are singletons, and approximately 5% rests with the top ten. Sequences were obtained from PBMCs. The receptors shown here come from a woman in her late teens or twenties in good health and CMV-seropositive. Both conserved end residues are part of each CDR3. The order of the fields is D gene, V gene, clone size, J gene, CDR3 protein, CDR3 DNA. A D gene is named only where the DNA matches it firmly. Clone size is stated in some rows and not others, as once, few, many or a class when expanded.

TRBD1,TRBV7-9,.,TRBJ1-2,CASSLGWTGAFLGGYTF,TGTGCCAGCAGCTTAGGATGGACAGGGGCCTTCCTGGGTGGCTACACCTTC
.,TRBV30,.,TRBJ1-3,CAWSQTGLHIYF,TGTGCCTGGAGTCAAACGGGACTTCACATATATTTT
.,TRBV28,.,TRBJ2-7,CASSAPGLLCDF,TGTGCCAGCAGTGCTCCGGGACTTTTATGTGACTTC
TRBD2,TRBV27,few,TRBJ2-7,CASSPRLAVPSSSEQYF,TGTGCCAGCAGTCCTCGACTAGCGGTCCCATCGAGCAGCGAGCAGTACTTC
TRBD2,TRBV18,.,TRBJ2-3,CASSLAGGPPDTQYF,TGTGCCAGCTCACTAGCGGGAGGGCCTCCAGATACGCAGTATTTT
.,TRBV15,once,TRBJ1-5,CATSRDLFSNQPQHF,TGTGCCACCAGCAGAGATCTATTTAGCAATCAGCCCCAGCATTTT
TRBD1,TRBV5-1,few,TRBJ1-3,CASSSDRSGNTIYF,TGCGCCAGCAGCTCGGACAGGTCTGGAAACACCATATATTTT
TRBD2,TRBV27,once,TRBJ2-7,CASSLWTSSHEQYF,TGTGCCAGCAGTTTATGGACTAGTTCCCACGAGCAGTACTTC
.,TRBV30,.,TRBJ2-7,CAWMGRGVVRQYF,TGTGCCTGGATGGGCAGGGGGGTGGTAAGGCAGTACTTC
TRBD1,TRBV6-5,.,TRBJ1-2,CASTDRGLGYTF,TGTGCCAGCACTGACAGGGGACTGGGCTACACCTTC
TRBD1,TRBV7-9,.,TRBJ1-5,CASSRQGGQPQHF,TGTGCCAGCAGTCGACAGGGGGGACAGCCCCAGCATTTT
TRBD1,TRBV5-1,.,TRBJ1-4,CASSLRQGGEKLFF,TGCGCCAGCAGCTTGCGACAGGGTGGTGAAAAACTGTTTTTT
.,TRBV29-1,.,TRBJ1-2,CSVGGRGEGKYGYTF,TGCAGCGTAGGGGGTCGGGGGGAGGGAAAGTATGGCTACACCTTC
TRBD2,TRBV19,.,TRBJ2-7,CLCYVRWGQREGLCEQYF,TGTCTTTGTTACGTTCGGTGGGGGCAGCGGGAGGGCCTGTGCGAGCAGTACTTC
TRBD1,TRBV4-2,.,TRBJ2-4,CASSQTGTGAFYDKNIQYF,TGTGCCAGCAGCCAAACCGGGACAGGGGCTTTCTATGACAAAAACATTCAGTACTTC
.,TRBV7-6,few,TRBJ1-1,CASSPREQNTEAFF,TGTGCCAGCAGCCCGAGGGAACAGAACACTGAAGCTTTCTTT
.,TRBV10-1,.,TRBJ1-2,CASSTSNRDPYYGYTF,TGCGCCAGCAGCACATCAAACAGGGACCCCTACTATGGCTACACCTTC
.,TRBV2,once,TRBJ2-7,CASNRLDLSYEQYF,TGTGCCAGCAACCGACTAGACCTTTCCTACGAGCAGTACTTC
.,TRBV6-1,.,TRBJ2-1,CASSDPLRGSYNEQFF,TGTGCCAGCAGTGATCCCCTACGGGGCTCCTACAATGAGCAGTTCTTC
TRBD1,TRBV5-6,few,TRBJ1-2,CASSVGTDYGYTF,TGTGCCAGCAGCGTCGGGACAGACTATGGCTACACCTTC
TRBD2,TRBV7-2,.,TRBJ2-2,CASSVPSGHGELFF,TGTGCCAGCAGCGTACCTAGCGGGCACGGGGAGCTGTTTTTT
.,TRBV19,.,TRBJ1-4,CASSWTVNEKLFF,TGTGCCAGTAGTTGGACAGTTAATGAAAAACTGTTTTTT
.,TRBV7-2,once,TRBJ2-4,CASSLAVVDKNIQYF,TGTGCCAGCAGCTTAGCGGTGGTAGACAAAAACATTCAGTACTTC
.,TRBV20-1,.,TRBJ2-7,CSASNSYEQYF,TGCAGTGCTAGCAACAGCTACGAGCAGTACTTC
.,TRBV27,.,TRBJ2-3,CASKTSGRGTDTQYF,TGTGCCAGCAAGACGTCCGGGCGGGGCACAGATACGCAGTATTTT
.,TRBV5-1,few,TRBJ1-1,CASRGGGVNTEAFF,TGCGCCAGCAGGGGCGGGGGGGTGAACACTGAAGCTTTCTTT
TRBD1,TRBV15,.,TRBJ1-6,CATSRIGQGKPLHF,TGTGCCACCAGCAGAATTGGACAGGGGAAACCCCTCCACTTT
.,TRBV28,.,TRBJ1-2,CATQSGAAYGYTF,TGTGCTACGCAGTCGGGAGCGGCTTATGGCTACACCTTC
TRBD2,TRBV7-3,.,TRBJ2-1,CASSPSSGIGYNEQFF,TGTGCCAGCAGCCCGTCTAGCGGGATTGGCTACAATGAGCAGTTCTTC
.,TRBV6-5,.,TRBJ2-1,CASSYSSQLQGEQFF,TGTGCCAGCAGTTACTCGTCACAGCTTCAGGGTGAGCAGTTCTTC
TRBD2,TRBV9,.,TRBJ2-1,CASSVEDGEGLAGGPSNEQFF,TGTGCCAGCAGCGTAGAAGACGGTGAGGGACTAGCGGGAGGGCCCTCGAATGAGCAGTTCTTC
.,TRBV6-5,.,TRBJ2-7,CASRAASAASYEQYF,TGTGCCAGCAGGGCCGCTAGCGCCGCTTCCTACGAGCAGTACTTC
.,TRBV27,once,TRBJ2-7,CASSSKQGYEQYF,TGTGCCAGCAGTTCAAAACAGGGCTACGAGCAGTACTTC
.,TRBV18,few,TRBJ2-7,CASSPRGGTDIYEQYF,TGTGCCAGCTCACCCCGGGGGGGGACAGACATCTACGAGCAGTACTTC
TRBD2,TRBV30,.,TRBJ2-3,CAWSLRTSGLSTDTQYF,TGTGCCTGGAGCTTAAGGACTAGCGGGTTAAGCACAGATACGCAGTATTTT
TRBD2,TRBV7-9,.,TRBJ2-1,CASSRGLAGVFSSYNEQFF,TGTGCCAGCAGCCGAGGACTAGCGGGAGTTTTCAGCTCCTACAATGAGCAGTTCTTC
.,TRBV19,.,TRBJ2-5,CASSIQLPGETQYF,TGTGCCAGTAGTATACAACTCCCGGGGGAGACCCAGTACTTC
.,TRBV4-1,.,TRBJ1-1,CASSRQENTEAFF,TGCGCCAGCAGCCGGCAGGAGAACACTGAAGCTTTCTTT
.,TRBV6-5,.,TRBJ2-7,CASSYLGDYEQYF,TGTGCCAGCAGTTACCTGGGAGACTACGAGCAGTACTTC